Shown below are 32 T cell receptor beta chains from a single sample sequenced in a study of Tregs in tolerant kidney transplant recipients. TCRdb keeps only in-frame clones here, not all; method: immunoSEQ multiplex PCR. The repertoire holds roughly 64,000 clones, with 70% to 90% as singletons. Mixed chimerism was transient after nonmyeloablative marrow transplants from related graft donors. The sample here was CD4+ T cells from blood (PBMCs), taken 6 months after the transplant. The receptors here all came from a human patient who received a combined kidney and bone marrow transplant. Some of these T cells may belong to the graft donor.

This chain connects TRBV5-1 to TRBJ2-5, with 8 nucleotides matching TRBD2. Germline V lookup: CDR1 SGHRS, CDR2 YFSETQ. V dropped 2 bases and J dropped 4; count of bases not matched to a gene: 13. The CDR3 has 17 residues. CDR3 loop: CASSLNRAGAGGETQYF. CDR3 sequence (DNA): TGCGCCAGCAGCTTAAACCGAGCGGGAGCGGGTGGAGAGACCCAGTACTTC.

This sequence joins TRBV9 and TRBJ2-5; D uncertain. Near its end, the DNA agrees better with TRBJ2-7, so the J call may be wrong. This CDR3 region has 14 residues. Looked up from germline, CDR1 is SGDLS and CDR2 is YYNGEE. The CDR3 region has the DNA TGTGCCAGCAGCGCCAAGGTTAGCTCCTACGAGCAGTACTTC. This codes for CASSAKVSSYEQYF.

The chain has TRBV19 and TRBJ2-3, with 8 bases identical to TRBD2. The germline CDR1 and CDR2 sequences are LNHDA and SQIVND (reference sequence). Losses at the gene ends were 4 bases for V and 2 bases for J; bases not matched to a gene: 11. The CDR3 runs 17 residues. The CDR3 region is CASSTPKLAGLTDTQYF. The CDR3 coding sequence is TGTGCCAGTAGTACACCGAAGCTAGCGGGCCTCACAGATACGCAGTATTTT.

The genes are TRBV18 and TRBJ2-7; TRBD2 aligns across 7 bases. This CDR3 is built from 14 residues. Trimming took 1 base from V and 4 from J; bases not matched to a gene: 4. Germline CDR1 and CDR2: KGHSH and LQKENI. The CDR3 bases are TGTGCCAGCTCACCACTAAGCGGGGCGTACGAGCAGTACTTC. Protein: CASSPLSGAYEQYF.

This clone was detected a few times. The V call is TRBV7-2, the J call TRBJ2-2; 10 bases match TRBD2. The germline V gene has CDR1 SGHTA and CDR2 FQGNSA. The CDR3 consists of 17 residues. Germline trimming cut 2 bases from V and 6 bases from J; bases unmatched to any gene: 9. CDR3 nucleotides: TGTGCCAGCAGCTTAACAGCGGGGGGGCCGCGGTCCGGGGAGCTGTTTTTT. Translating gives CASSLTAGGPRSGELFF.

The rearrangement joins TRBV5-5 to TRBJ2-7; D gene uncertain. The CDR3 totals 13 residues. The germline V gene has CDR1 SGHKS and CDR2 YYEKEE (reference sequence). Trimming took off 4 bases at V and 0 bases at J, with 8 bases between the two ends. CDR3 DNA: TGTGCCAGCAGCACCTACAGCTCCTACGAGCAGTACTTC. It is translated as CASSTYSSYEQYF. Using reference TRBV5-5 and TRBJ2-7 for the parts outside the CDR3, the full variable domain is DAGVTQSPTHLIKTRGQQVTLRCSPISGHKSVSWYQQVLGQGPQFIFQYYEKEERGRGNFPDRFSARQFPNYSSELNVNALLLGDSALYLCASSTYSSYEQYFGPGTRLTVT.

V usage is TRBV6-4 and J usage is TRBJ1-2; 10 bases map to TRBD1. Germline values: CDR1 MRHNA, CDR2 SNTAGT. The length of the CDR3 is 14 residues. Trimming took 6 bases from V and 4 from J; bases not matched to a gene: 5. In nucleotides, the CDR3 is TGTGCCAGCAGATCCGGGACAGGGGTCTATGGCTACACCTTC. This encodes CASRSGTGVYGYTF.

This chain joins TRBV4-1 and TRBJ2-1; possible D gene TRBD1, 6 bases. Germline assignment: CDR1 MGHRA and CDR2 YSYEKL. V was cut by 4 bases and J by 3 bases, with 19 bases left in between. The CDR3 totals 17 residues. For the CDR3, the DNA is TGCGCCAGCAGCCGGGCTCAAAGGGGGACCTTCTACAATGAGCAGTTCTTC. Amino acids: CASSRAQRGTFYNEQFF.

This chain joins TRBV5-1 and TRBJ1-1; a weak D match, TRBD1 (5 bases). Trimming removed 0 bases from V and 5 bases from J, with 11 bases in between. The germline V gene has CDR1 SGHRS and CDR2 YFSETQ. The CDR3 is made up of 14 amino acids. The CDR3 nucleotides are TGCGCCAGCAGCTTGGGAGTGGGGCAAACTGAAGCTTTCTTT. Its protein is CASSLGVGQTEAFF.

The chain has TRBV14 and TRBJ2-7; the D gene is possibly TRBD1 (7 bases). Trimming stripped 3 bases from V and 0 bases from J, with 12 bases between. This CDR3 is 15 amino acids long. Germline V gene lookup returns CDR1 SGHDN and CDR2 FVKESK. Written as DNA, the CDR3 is TGTGCCAGCAGCCAGCGGGACAGACCCTCCTACGAGCAGTACTTC. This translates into CASSQRDRPSYEQYF.

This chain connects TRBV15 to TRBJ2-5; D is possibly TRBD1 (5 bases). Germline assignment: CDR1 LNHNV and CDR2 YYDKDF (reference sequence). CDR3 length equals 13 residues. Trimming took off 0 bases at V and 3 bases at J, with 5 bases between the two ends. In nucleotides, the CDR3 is TGTGCCACCAGCAGAGACAGGGAAGAGACCCAGTACTTC. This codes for CATSRDREETQYF.

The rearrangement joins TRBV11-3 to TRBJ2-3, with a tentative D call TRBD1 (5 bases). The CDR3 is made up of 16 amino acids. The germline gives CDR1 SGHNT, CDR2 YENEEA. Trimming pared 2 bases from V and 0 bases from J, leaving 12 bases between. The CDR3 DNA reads TGTGCCAGCAGCTTATCCGCCAGGGCTAGCACAGATACGCAGTATTTT. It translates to CASSLSARASTDTQYF.

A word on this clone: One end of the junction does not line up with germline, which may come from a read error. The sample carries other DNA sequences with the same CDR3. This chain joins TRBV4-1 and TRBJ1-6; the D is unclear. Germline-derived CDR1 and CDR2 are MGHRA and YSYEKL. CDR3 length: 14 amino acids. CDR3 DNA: TGCGCCAGCAGCCGCGGGCCAGTGGATTCCCCCCTCCACTTT. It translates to CASSRGPVDSPLHF.

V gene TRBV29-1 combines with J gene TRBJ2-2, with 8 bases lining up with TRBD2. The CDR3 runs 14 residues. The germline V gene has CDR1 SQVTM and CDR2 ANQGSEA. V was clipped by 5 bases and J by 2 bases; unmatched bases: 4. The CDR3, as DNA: TGCAGCGTTACAGCGGGGGCCAACACCGGGGAGCTGTTTTTT. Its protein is CSVTAGANTGELFF.

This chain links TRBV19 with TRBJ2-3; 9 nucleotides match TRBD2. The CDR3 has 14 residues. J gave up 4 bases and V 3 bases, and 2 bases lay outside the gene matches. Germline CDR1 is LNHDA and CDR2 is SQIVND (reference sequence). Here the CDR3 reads CASSMGGGADTQYF. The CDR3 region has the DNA TGTGCCAGTAGTATGGGCGGGGGGGCAGATACGCAGTATTTT.

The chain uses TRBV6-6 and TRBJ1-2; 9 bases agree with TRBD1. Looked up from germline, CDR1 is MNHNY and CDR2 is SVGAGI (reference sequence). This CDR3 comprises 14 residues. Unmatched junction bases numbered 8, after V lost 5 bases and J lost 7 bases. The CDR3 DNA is TGTGCCAGCAGTCGGACAGGGGAGGTGGGTGGCTACACCTTC. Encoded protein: CASSRTGEVGGYTF.

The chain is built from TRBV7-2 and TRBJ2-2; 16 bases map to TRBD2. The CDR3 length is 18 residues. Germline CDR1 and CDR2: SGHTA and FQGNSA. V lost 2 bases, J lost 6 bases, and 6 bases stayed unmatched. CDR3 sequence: CASSLRGLAGGPSGELFF. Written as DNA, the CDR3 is TGTGCCAGCAGCTTAAGGGGACTAGCGGGGGGGCCCTCCGGGGAGCTGTTTTTT.

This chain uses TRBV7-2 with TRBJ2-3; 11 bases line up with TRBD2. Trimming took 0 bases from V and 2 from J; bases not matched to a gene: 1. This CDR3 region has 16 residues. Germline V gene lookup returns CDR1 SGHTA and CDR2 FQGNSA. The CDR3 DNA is TGTGCCAGCAGCTTAGCGGGACTAGCGGACACAGATACGCAGTATTTT. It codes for CASSLAGLADTDTQYF.

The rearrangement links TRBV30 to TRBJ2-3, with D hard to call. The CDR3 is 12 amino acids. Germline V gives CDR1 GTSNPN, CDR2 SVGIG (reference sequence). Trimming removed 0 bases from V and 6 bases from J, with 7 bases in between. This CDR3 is CAWSVPGDTQYF. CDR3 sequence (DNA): TGTGCCTGGAGTGTTCCTGGCGATACGCAGTATTTT.

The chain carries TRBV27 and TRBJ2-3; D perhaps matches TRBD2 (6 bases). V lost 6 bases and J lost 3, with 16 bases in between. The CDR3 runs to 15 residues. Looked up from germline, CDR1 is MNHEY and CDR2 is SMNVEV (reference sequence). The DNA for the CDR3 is TGTGCCAGCAGGGGGTGGGGGGTTGGGACAGATACGCAGTATTTT. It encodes CASRGWGVGTDTQYF.

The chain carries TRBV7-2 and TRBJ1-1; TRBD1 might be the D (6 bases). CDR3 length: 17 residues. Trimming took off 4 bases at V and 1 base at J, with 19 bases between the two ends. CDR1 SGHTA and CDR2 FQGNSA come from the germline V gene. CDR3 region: CASSSRRGRGGNTEAFF. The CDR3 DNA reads TGTGCCAGCAGCTCACGCCGGGGCCGAGGGGGGAACACTGAAGCTTTCTTT.

The DNA of the CDR3 is TGTGCCAGCAGCCAACAGGGCTACAATGAGCAGTTCTTC. It yields the protein CASSQQGYNEQFF. This chain joins TRBV11-3 and TRBJ2-1, with D possibly being TRBD1 (6 bases). Germline CDR1 and CDR2: SGHNT and YENEEA. The CDR3 spans 13 residues. Trimming stripped 5 bases from V and 3 bases from J, with 8 bases between.

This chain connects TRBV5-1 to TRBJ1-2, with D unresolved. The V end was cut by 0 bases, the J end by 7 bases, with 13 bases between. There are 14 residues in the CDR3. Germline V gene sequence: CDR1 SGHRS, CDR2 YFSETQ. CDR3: CASSLDLQSGGYTF. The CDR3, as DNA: TGCGCCAGCAGCTTGGACTTACAGAGTGGTGGCTACACCTTC.

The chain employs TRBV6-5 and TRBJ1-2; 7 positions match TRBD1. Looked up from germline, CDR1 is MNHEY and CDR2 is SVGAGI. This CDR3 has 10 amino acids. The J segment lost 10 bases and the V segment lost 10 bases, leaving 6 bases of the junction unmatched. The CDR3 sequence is CATRQGDYTF. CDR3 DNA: TGTGCCACTCGACAGGGTGACTACACCTTC.

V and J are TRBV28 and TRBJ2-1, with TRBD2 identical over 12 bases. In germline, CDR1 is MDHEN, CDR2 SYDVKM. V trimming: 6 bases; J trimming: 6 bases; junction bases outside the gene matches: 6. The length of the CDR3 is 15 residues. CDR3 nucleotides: TGTGCCAGCAGCCAGACTAGCGGGGGCTTCAATGAGCAGTTCTTC. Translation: CASSQTSGGFNEQFF.

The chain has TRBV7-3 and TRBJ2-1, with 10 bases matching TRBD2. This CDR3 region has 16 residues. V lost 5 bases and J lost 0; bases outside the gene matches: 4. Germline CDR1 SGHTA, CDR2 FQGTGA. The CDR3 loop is CASSPSGSASYNEQFF. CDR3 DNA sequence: TGTGCCAGCAGCCCTAGCGGGAGCGCCTCCTACAATGAGCAGTTCTTC.

In nucleotides, the CDR3 is TGTGCCAGCAGTGAATCGTATCCCAATGAGCAGTTCTTC. It is translated as CASSESYPNEQFF. The chain links TRBV25-1 to TRBJ2-1; no clear D gene. This CDR3 is built from 13 residues. Trimming took off 1 base at V and 6 bases at J, with 7 bases between the two ends. Germline V lookup: CDR1 MGHDK, CDR2 SYGVNS.

Here the CDR3 reads CATSRVGQEENIQYF. Here the CDR3 DNA reads TGTGCCACCAGCAGAGTTGGTCAGGAGGAAAACATTCAGTACTTC. V is TRBV15 and J is TRBJ2-4; a possible D gene is TRBD2 (5 bases). This CDR3 is 15 amino acids long. The germline V gene has CDR1 LNHNV and CDR2 YYDKDF (reference sequence). Trimming cost V 1 base and J 5 bases, with 12 bases left between them.

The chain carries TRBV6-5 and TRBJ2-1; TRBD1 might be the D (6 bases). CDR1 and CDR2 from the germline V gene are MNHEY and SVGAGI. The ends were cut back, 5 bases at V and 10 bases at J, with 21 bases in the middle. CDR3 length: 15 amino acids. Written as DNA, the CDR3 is TGTGCCAGCAGTAGGCCGGGACATAAACGATGGGAGCAGTTCTTC. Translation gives CASSRPGHKRWEQFF.

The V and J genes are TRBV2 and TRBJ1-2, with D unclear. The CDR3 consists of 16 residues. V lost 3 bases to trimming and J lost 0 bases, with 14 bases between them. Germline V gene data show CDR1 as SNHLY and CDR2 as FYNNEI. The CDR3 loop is CASSDLGSRANYGYTF. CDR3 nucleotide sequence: TGTGCCAGCAGTGATTTAGGGAGCAGAGCTAACTATGGCTACACCTTC.

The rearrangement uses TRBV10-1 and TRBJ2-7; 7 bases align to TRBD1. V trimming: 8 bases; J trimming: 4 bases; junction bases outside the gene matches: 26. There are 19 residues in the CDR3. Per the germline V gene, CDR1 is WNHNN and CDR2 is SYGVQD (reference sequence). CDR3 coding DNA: TGCGCCAGCGAAACTTTATTCTTACTCTATGGGACAGACCTTTACGAGCAGTACTTC. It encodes CASETLFLLYGTDLYEQYF.

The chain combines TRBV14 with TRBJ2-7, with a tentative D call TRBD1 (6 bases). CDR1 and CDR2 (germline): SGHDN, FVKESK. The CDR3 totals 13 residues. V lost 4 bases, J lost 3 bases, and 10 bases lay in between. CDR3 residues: CASSLHRDYEQYF. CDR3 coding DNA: TGTGCCAGCAGCCTTCACAGGGACTACGAGCAGTACTTC.